The rows below give T cell receptor beta chains drawn from one sample of a study of shared clonotypes between healthy human individuals. Profiling relied on immunoSEQ multiplex PCR, and the TCRdb table lists in-frame clones only, not all of them. This table holds just over 2,000,000 clones, around 95% found once. Source material: naive CD4+ T cells sorted from blood. The source of these receptors is a man between 18 and 35 years old in good health. The CDR3 runs from the conserved cysteine through the conserved F or W. The order of the fields is V gene, D gene, J gene, clone size, CDR3 DNA, CDR3 protein. D genes are given only for firm matches. Size tells how often a clone was seen (once, few, many) or the class of an expanded clone, and some rows leave it out.

>TRBV5-1|.|TRBJ1-4|.
TGCGCCAGCAGCCCAACTAGGGGAGGAGAGGAAAAACTGTTTTTT
CASSPTRGGEEKLFF
>TRBV30|.|TRBJ2-7|.
TGTGCCTGGAGCGGGGGCCCGAACTCCTACGAGCAGTACTTC
CAWSGGPNSYEQYF
>TRBV10-2|.|TRBJ2-6|.
TGCGCCAGCATCACAGGGAGCGGGGCCAACGTCCTGACTTTC
CASITGSGANVLTF
>TRBV7-3|.|TRBJ2-1|.
TGTGCCAGCAGCTTAAACCCTAGGGACGGCTACAATGAGCAGTTCTTC
CASSLNPRDGYNEQFF
>TRBV4-1|TRBD2|TRBJ2-7|once
TGCGCCAGCGGGGCTAGCGGGAGCTCTGGGTACGAGCAGTACTTC
CASGASGSSGYEQYF
>TRBV29-1|.|TRBJ1-2|.
TGCAGCGTTGTTTCGGGGGACGGCGGCTACACCTTC
CSVVSGDGGYTF
>TRBV27|.|TRBJ2-1|.
TGTGCCAGCACCACCCGCCCCGGGGGAGCCTACAATGAGCAGTTCTTC
CASTTRPGGAYNEQFF
>TRBV2|TRBD2|TRBJ2-3|once
TGTGCCAGCAGCAAAAGAACGTTGACTAGCGGGAGCAATACGCAGTATTTT
CASSKRTLTSGSNTQYF
>TRBV6-6|TRBD2|TRBJ2-7|.
TGTGCCAGCATCACAGGAGGCGGGAGCGGCAACGAGCAGTACTTC
CASITGGGSGNEQYF
>TRBV4-1|.|TRBJ1-1|.
TGCGCCAGCAGCCAAGGGCCCGTCCGGACTGAAGCTTTCTTT
CASSQGPVRTEAFF
>TRBV5-1|.|TRBJ2-1|.
TGCGCCAGCAGCTTGGTCGCCCTAACCTACAATGAGCAGTTCTTC
CASSLVALTYNEQFF
>TRBV5-8|.|TRBJ2-2|.
TGTGCCAGCAGCCCGGGACAAATCTCGTTGAACACCGGGGAGCTGTTTTTT
CASSPGQISLNTGELFF
>TRBV6-5|TRBD2|TRBJ2-7|.
TGTGCCACTGGAACGACTAGCGGGAGGAGCCACGAGCAGTACTTC
CATGTTSGRSHEQYF
>TRBV19|TRBD2|TRBJ2-3|.
TGTGCCAGTAGTAAACTAGCGGGGGATGGGACAGATACGCAGTATTTT
CASSKLAGDGTDTQYF
>TRBV15|.|TRBJ1-1|.
TGTGCCACCAGCAGAGAAATTACTAACACTGAAGCTTTCTTT
CATSREITNTEAFF
>TRBV5-1|.|TRBJ1-3|.
TGCGCCAGCAGCTTGACCGACGACACCATCTCTGGAAACACCATATATTTT
CASSLTDDTISGNTIYF
>TRBV7-8|TRBD1|TRBJ2-7|.
TGTGCCAGCAGCTCGATCAAAACAAGGACAGGGAGTGGCGACGAGCAGTACTTC
CASSSIKTRTGSGDEQYF
>TRBV7-2|.|TRBJ2-7|.
TGTGCCAGCAGCTTAGCATGGGGGTTGGCCTACGAGCAGTACTTC
CASSLAWGLAYEQYF
>TRBV7-7|.|TRBJ2-1|.
TGTGCTAGCAGCTTAGAGACTAGCAATGAGCAGTTCTTC
CASSLETSNEQFF
>TRBV30|.|TRBJ1-3|.
TGTGCCTGGAGTCCCGGGGACAAAAACACCATATATTTT
CAWSPGDKNTIYF
>TRBV27|TRBD1|TRBJ2-7|.
TGTGCCAGCAGTCCGGGACAGGCTGCCTACGAGCAGTACTTC
CASSPGQAAYEQYF
>TRBV7-2|.|TRBJ2-1|.
TGTGCCAGCAGCTTAGAAGCTAGCTGGAATGAGCAGTTCTTC
CASSLEASWNEQFF
>TRBV5-4|TRBD1|TRBJ1-2|.
TGTGCCAGCAGTATGGCATCCGGGACAGTCTCCTATGGCTACACCTTC
CASSMASGTVSYGYTF
>TRBV28|.|TRBJ1-5|.
TGTGCCAGCAGTTTAGCTTGGGAGCCCCAGCATTTT
CASSLAWEPQHF